Listed here are 9 T cell receptor beta chains from one sample, sequenced in a study of CXCR3-negative and CXCR3-positive naive CD8 T cells. Their target antigens are unknown. Broader study findings: In CXCR3-positive naive cells, the TRB CDR3s were more hydrophobic than in CXCR3-negative naive cells.

Researchers prepared the TRB cDNA libraries using 5' RACE with UMI labels. TCRdb reprocessed the 5' RACE reads, with one entry per CDR3 protein and no DNA. This sample lists approximately 90,000 distinct CDR3 sequences; its ten largest clones have roughly 0.48%. The sample consisted of naive CXCR3+ CD8+ T cells from blood. Specified subset: CD45RO-CCR7+CD27+CD95- naive CD8+ T cells expressing CXCR3 (TNR3+). These receptors were obtained from a human donor in good health. Some clones in this sample may be carry-over from other donors' samples.

V gene TRBV4-2 combines with J gene TRBJ2-7; the TRBD2 assignment by TCRdb is unverifiable without DNA. Germline CDR1 reads LGHNA; CDR2 reads YNFKEQ. The CDR3 loop spans 13 amino acids. CDR3 sequence reads: CASSPKEGSEQYF.

The chain links TRBV24-1 to TRBJ2-5; the TRBD1 assignment by TCRdb is unverifiable without DNA. CDR3 length: 15 residues. The germline gives CDR1 KGHDR, CDR2 SFDVKD. CDR3 amino acids: CATSDPRDRRETQYF.

V is TRBV7-9 and J is TRBJ2-5; TCRdb's assignment of TRBD2 cannot be checked, as there is no DNA. The germline gives CDR1 SEHNR, CDR2 FQNEAQ (reference sequence). This CDR3 is 17 amino acids long. The CDR3 is CASNPSIAGGREETQYF. The full variable domain, with the rest looked up from reference TRBV7-9 and TRBJ2-5, is DTGVSQNPRHKITKRGQNVTFRCDPISEHNRLYWYRQTLGQGPEFLTYFQNEAQLEKSRLLSDRFSAERPKGSFSTLEIQRTEQGDSAMYLCASNPSIAGGREETQYFGPGTRLLVL.

The chain recombines TRBV27 with TRBJ1-5; TCRdb picks TRBD1, but there is no DNA to check that call. Per the germline V gene, CDR1 is MNHEY and CDR2 is SMNVEV (reference sequence). The CDR3 extends over 16 amino acids. The CDR3 sequence is CASSLISGNSNQPQHF.

V is TRBV4-1 and J is TRBJ2-5; TCRdb indicates TRBD1, and absent DNA this call remains unverified. Germline V CDR1 and CDR2: MGHRA, YSYEKL. The CDR3 sequence is 16 residues long. CDR3 residues: CASSLGEGGLQETQYF.

The V and J genes are TRBV25-1 and TRBJ1-5; TCRdb's D call, TRBD1, is unchecked because there is no DNA. Germline V gives CDR1 MGHDK, CDR2 SYGVNS. The CDR3 totals 14 residues. Here the CDR3 reads CASSPGQTNQPQHF.

The chain is built from TRBV5-5 and TRBJ2-3; lacking DNA, the TRBD2 call made by TCRdb goes unchecked. This CDR3 is built from 14 residues. In germline, CDR1 is SGHKS, CDR2 YYEKEE (reference sequence). CDR3 sequence reads: CASTGLAGFDTQYF. Drawing the rest from reference TRBV5-5 and TRBJ2-3, the complete variable domain is DAGVTQSPTHLIKTRGQQVTLRCSPISGHKSVSWYQQVLGQGPQFIFQYYEKEERGRGNFPDRFSARQFPNYSSELNVNALLLGDSALYLCASTGLAGFDTQYFGPGTRLTVL.

V gene TRBV4-1 combines with J gene TRBJ2-1; TCRdb's D call, TRBD2, is unchecked because there is no DNA. Germline CDR1 and CDR2: MGHRA and YSYEKL. CDR3 length: 12 amino acids. The CDR3 spells CASSQPRREQFF.

The V call is TRBV7-9, the J call TRBJ1-2. Germline V gene data show CDR1 as SEHNR and CDR2 as FQNEAQ (reference sequence). The CDR3 covers 11 residues. This CDR3 reads CASSLAGDYTF.